What follows describes a single T cell receptor (beta chain). Its antigen is not known. The data originate from a study of T cell responses to AZD1222 COVID-19 vaccine. Germline lookup yields CDR1 MNHEY and CDR2 SMNVEV (reference sequence). The ends were cut back, 0 bases at V and 3 bases at J, with 9 bases in the middle. This CDR3 spans 15 amino acids. The method was immunoSEQ multiplex PCR; TCRdb's version includes in-frame clones alone and lacks a portion of them. The sample records 90,000 to 150,000 clones, roughly 84% being singletons. General observations from the study: Seropositive AZD1222 recipients at baseline numbered only 6 or 7.

This receptor was obtained from an adult in good health. V and J are TRBV27 and TRBJ1-5; D may be TRBD1 (6 bases). The starting material was peripheral blood, obtained on day 0 of AZD1222 vaccination. For the CDR3, the DNA is TGTGCCAGCAGTTTATCGAGGGGGGCCAATCAGCCCCAGCATTTT. As protein: CASSLSRGANQPQHF.